The 6 T cell receptor beta chains listed next were all sequenced from one sample in a study of T cells after yellow fever vaccination. TCRdb reprocessed the 5' RACE reads via MiXCR and lists one record per CDR3 protein. The data show about 30,000 distinct CDR3 sequences, about 4.6% seen once. Sequenced here: CD8+ T cells sorted from PBMCs, sampled 5 days after the yellow fever booster vaccination. The origin of the receptors is a man between 25 and 39 years old who received the YFV17D yellow fever vaccine.

This clonotype has a count of ten or more. The chain couples TRBV27 to TRBJ2-1; TRBD2 is a possible D gene (5 bases). Germline CDR1 is MNHEY and CDR2 is SMNVEV (reference sequence). CDR3 length: 12 residues. The V end was cut by 9 bases, the J end by 0 bases, with 6 bases between. The DNA for the CDR3 is TGTGCCAGTCGGGGCTCCTACAATGAGCAGTTCTTC. It codes for CASRGSYNEQFF.

In its sample, this clonotype was seen many times. The rearrangement links TRBV5-1 to TRBJ2-7; D is perhaps TRBD1 (6 bases). There are 14 residues in the CDR3. Trimming stripped 4 bases from V and 0 bases from J, with 11 bases between. CDR1 and CDR2 from the germline V gene are SGHRS and YFSETQ. CDR3 bases: TGCGCCAGCAGCGAATTGGACAGCTCCTACGAGCAGTACTTC. Its translation is CASSELDSSYEQYF. The variable domain in full, with the rest retrieved from reference TRBV5-1 and TRBJ2-7, is KAGVTQTPRYLIKTRGQQVTLSCSPISGHRSVSWYQQTPGQGLQFLFEYFSETQRNKGNFPGRFSGRQFSNSRSEMNVSTLELGDSALYLCASSELDSSYEQYFGPGTRLTVT.

Ten or more counts support this clonotype. Written as DNA, the CDR3 is TGTGCCAGCAGCCCCGGGACAGCTAAAAACATTCAGTACTTC. It translates to CASSPGTAKNIQYF. The chain joins TRBV9 to TRBJ2-4, with TRBD1 matching over 7 bases. J lost 4 bases, V lost 4 bases, and 5 bases had no gene match. The CDR3 length is 14 residues. Germline CDR1 reads SGDLS; CDR2 reads YYNGEE.

This clonotype appeared many times. This rearrangement joins TRBV10-3 to TRBJ1-2, with 8 bases identical to TRBD1. The germline gives CDR1 ENHRY, CDR2 SYGVKD. This CDR3 comprises 15 residues. V gave up 6 bases and J gave up 8 bases; unmatched junction bases: 14. The CDR3, as DNA: TGTGCCATCAGGGGTCAGGGGGCCGTTGTGTACGGCTACACCTTC. It codes for CAIRGQGAVVYGYTF.

This clonotype has a count of ten or more. This chain uses TRBV29-1 with TRBJ2-1; no reliable D call. The germline CDR1 and CDR2 sequences are SQVTM and ANQGSEA. V was pared by 3 bases and J by 4 bases, with 7 bases between. The CDR3 length is 12 residues. CDR3 residues: CSVEKVYNEQFF. The DNA of the CDR3 is TGCAGCGTTGAGAAGGTATACAATGAGCAGTTCTTC.

This clonotype was counted many times. CDR3 loop: CASSPLTGGYEQYF. CDR3 coding DNA: TGTGCCAGCAGTCCACTCACAGGGGGCTACGAGCAGTACTTC. The V call is TRBV12-3 or TRBV12-4, the J call TRBJ2-7, with 8 bases aligning to TRBD1. This CDR3 spans 14 amino acids. The J segment lost 3 bases and the V segment lost 5 bases, leaving 6 bases of the junction unmatched.